This TCR beta chain was identified during a study of regulatory T cells in long-lasting Graves disease (dated by TCRdb to the early 2020s). Some background on the complete study: Persistent Graves' disease was defined as persistently positive TSH receptor autoantibodies together with antithyroid drug treatment for over 5 years. A total of around 35 samples underwent TCR sequencing: about 13 from persistent and roughly 20 from newly diagnosed Graves' disease patients. The study was conducted in China and was registered as a clinical trial. In the clinical cohort, patients with persistent Graves' disease had used antithyroid drugs for an average of about 10.3 years. Patients with persistent Graves' disease were compared with patients with newly diagnosed Graves' disease using TCR sequencing and RNA sequencing of peripheral blood. Results the study describes overall, beyond this receptor: More public clonotypes were shared among persistent patients (over 2,500) than among newly diagnosed patients (966). Because the primary lesion, thyroid tissue, could not be accessed, the study looked at peripheral blood alone. The small sample size was acknowledged by the authors as a limitation that may reduce accuracy. Only the TCR beta chain was sequenced and analyzed. Persistent Graves' disease patients showed lower TCR Shannon entropy and fewer highly expanded clones than newly diagnosed patients, suggesting clonal expansion.

Library construction relied on multiplex PCR. Reads for this sample came from an Illumina HiSeq 4000. TCR beta libraries were built with iRepertoire HTBI primers and Arm-PCR amplification of CDR3 regions. Gel purification was performed on PCR products prior to sequencing. The study's processing was this. Gene usage analysis of CDR3 amino acid clonotypes used the 55 to 80 TRBV and 14 to 15 TRBJ segments found across samples. COPE and FqMerger were used to merge filtered high-quality paired reads into contigs. BLAST was used to align contigs to IMGT TRBV, TRBD and TRBJ reference genes, with CDR3 defined following IMGT. Clonotypes above 0.1% frequency were classified as highly expanded clones. Shannon entropy was used to measure repertoire diversity, and the Gini coefficient was used to measure V-J evenness. Public clonotypes were defined as clonotypes shared by more than one individual. The public reads were reprocessed in TCRdb via fastp at Q25 and MiXCR, keeping in-frame beta chains. Rows are combined by CDR3 protein, so each entry shows the most common genes and DNA. These V and J calls rely on TCRdb rather than the paper's analysis. This sample comprises a few hundred thousand distinct CDR3 sequences, roughly a quarter of them detected only once. The ten biggest clones cover about a quarter of the sample.

As to this clonotype: Its antigen is currently not known. Per-base quality was not reported, and no clone a single base away is much larger than it.

This specimen's time point label, per the study, means: persistent/refractory GD, antithyroid drugs over 5 years with positive TRAb. RNA was extracted from PBMCs in TRIzol for both TCR sequencing and RNA sequencing. Graves' disease was diagnosed according to American Thyroid Association guidelines. The patients came from an endocrinology department in Xi'an, China. From each patient, around 8.3 milliliters of peripheral blood was collected into an EDTA anticoagulant tube. PBMCs were isolated by Ficoll Paque Plus density gradient separation without further T cell sorting. An Agilent 2100 Bioanalyzer and agarose gel were used to check RNA quality, while a NanoDrop 2000 measured RNA concentration. The clonotype comes from a female donor with Graves disease. The sample here was peripheral blood mononuclear cells (PBMCs), taken when the disease was refractory, from a patient treated with antithyroid drugs.

The DNA sequence follows: TGTGCCAGCAGTGGCAGGGCAGGGGAGACCCAGTACTTC. The resulting protein is CASSGRAGETQYF. Recombination linked TRBV2 to TRBJ2-5; TRBD1 is perhaps the D gene, given 5 matching bases. The germline V gene specifies SNHLY as CDR1 and FYNNEI as CDR2. V gives up 4 bases and J gives up 5 bases, and the segment between their germline ends measures 11 bases. The cysteine opens and the phenylalanine closes a CDR3 of 13 amino acids. Here the CDR3 DNA is all that survives: 39 bases in frame from base 1.